This T cell receptor (beta chain) originates from a study of blood T cell repertoires in COVID-19. With V trimmed by 1 base and J by 7 bases, 3 bases remained unmatched. This CDR3 is 15 amino acids long. Germline-derived CDR1 and CDR2 are MNHNY and SVGAGI (reference sequence). As handled by the study authors: Amplification of reference gene primers provided the estimated nucleated cell counts. Generated by immunoSEQ multiplex PCR, the TCRdb table keeps only in-frame clones and is missing some. V and J calls and clone size are given by that table; D and trimming were obtained from the DNA. In the table there are around 270,000 clones, around nine tenths of which are singletons.

The receptor was isolated from a man aged 40-49 years with acute or convalescent COVID-19. The chain employs TRBV6-6 and TRBJ1-6; 8 bases agree with TRBD1. Sequencing was carried out using peripheral blood. The CDR3 DNA sequence: TGTGCCAGCAGTTACTACAGGGGGACAAATTCACCCCTCCACTTT. Its protein product is CASSYYRGTNSPLHF.